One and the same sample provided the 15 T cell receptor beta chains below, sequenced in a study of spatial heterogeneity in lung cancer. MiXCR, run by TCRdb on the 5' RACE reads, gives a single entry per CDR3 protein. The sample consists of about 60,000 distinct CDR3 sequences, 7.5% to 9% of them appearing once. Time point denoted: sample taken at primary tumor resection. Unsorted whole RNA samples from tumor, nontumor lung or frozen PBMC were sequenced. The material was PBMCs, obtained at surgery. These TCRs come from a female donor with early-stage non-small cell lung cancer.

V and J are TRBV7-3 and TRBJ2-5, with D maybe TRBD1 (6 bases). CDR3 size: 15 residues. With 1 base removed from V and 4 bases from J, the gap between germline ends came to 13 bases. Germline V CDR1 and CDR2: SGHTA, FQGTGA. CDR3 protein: CASSLKYRAGETQYF. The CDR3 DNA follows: TGTGCCAGCAGCTTAAAGTACAGGGCGGGAGAGACCCAGTACTTC.

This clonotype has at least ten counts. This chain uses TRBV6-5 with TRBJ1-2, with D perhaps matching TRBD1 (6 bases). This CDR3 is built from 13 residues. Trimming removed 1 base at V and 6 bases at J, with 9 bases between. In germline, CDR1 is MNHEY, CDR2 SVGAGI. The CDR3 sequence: CASSYYREDGYTF. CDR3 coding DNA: TGTGCCAGCAGTTACTACAGGGAGGATGGCTACACCTTC.

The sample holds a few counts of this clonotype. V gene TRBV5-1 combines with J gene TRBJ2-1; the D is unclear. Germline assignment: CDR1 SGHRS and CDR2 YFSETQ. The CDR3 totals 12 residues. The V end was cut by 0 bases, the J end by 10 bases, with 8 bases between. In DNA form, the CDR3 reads TGCGCCAGCAGCTTGGACTCTCGAGAGCAGTTCTTC. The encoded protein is CASSLDSREQFF.

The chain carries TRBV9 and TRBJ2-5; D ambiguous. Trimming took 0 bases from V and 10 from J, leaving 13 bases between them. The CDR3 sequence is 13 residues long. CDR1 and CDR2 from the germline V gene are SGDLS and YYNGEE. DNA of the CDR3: TGTGCCAGCAGCGTAGATCTAGGCCGAAGCCAGTACTTC. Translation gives CASSVDLGRSQYF.

DNA of the CDR3: TGTGCCAGCAGTTTGATAACCACTGAGCAGCCCCAGCATTTT. The encoded protein is CASSLITTEQPQHF. The J gene is TRBJ1-5, the V gene TRBV12-3 or TRBV12-4; D not certain. Trimming took off 3 bases at V and 7 bases at J, with 13 bases between the two ends. This CDR3 has 14 amino acids.

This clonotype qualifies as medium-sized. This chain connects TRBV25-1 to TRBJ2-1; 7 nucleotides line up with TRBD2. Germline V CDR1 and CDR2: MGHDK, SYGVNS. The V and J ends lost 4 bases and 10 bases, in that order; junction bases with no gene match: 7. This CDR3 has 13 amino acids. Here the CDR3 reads CASSARELREQFF. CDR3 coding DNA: TGTGCCAGCAGTGCGCGGGAGCTCAGGGAGCAGTTCTTC.

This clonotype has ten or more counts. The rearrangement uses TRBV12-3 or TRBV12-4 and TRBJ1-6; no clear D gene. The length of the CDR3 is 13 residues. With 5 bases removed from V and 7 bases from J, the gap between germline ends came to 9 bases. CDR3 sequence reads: CASSVTVNSPLHF. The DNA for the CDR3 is TGTGCCAGCAGTGTGACTGTAAATTCACCCCTCCACTTT.

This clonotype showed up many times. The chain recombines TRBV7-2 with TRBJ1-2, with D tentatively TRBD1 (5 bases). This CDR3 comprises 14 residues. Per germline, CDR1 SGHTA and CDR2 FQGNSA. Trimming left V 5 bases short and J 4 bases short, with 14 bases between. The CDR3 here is CASSRAGTGYGYTF. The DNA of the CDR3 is TGTGCCAGCAGCCGCGCCGGGACCGGCTATGGCTACACCTTC.

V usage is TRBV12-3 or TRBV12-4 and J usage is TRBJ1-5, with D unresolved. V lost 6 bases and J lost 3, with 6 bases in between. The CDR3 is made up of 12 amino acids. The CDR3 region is CASSTNNQPQHF. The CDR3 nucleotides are TGTGCCAGCAGCACCAACAATCAGCCCCAGCATTTT.

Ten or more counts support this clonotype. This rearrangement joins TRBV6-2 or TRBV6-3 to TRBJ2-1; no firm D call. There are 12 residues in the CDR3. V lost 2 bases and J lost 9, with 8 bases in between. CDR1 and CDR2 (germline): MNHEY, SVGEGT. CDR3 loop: CASSYERLEQFF. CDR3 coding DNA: TGTGCCAGCAGTTACGAGCGACTTGAGCAGTTCTTC.

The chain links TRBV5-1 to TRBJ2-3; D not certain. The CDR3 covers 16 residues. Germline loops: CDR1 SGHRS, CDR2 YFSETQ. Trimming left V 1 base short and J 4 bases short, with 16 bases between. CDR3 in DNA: TGCGCCAGCAGCTTGCAATCGGGCAGGCTCCCAGATACGCAGTATTTT. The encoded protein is CASSLQSGRLPDTQYF.

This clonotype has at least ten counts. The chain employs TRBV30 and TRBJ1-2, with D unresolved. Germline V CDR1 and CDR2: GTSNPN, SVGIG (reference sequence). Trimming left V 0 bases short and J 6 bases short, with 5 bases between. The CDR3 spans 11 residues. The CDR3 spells CAWSVGHGYTF. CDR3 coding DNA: TGTGCCTGGAGTGTGGGTCATGGCTACACCTTC.

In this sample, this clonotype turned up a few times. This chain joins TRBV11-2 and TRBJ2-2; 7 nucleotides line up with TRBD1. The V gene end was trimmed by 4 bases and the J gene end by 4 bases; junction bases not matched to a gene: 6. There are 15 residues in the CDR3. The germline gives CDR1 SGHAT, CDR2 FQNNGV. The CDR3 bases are TGTGCCAGCAGCTCGGGACAGCCGGGCACCGGGGAGCTGTTTTTT. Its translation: CASSSGQPGTGELFF. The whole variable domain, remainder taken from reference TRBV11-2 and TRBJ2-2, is EAGVAQSPRYKIIEKRQSVAFWCNPISGHATLYWYQQILGQGPKLLIQFQNNGVVDDSQLPKDRFSAERLKGVDSTLKIQPAKLEDSAVYLCASSSGQPGTGELFFGEGSRLTVL.

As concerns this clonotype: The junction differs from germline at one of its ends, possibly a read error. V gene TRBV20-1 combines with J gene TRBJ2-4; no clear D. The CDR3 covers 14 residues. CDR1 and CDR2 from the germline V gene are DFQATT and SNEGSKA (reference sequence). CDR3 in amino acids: CSLSAKGSKNFQYF. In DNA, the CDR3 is TGCAGCCTCTCCGCAAAGGGATCCAAAAACTTTCAGTACTTC.

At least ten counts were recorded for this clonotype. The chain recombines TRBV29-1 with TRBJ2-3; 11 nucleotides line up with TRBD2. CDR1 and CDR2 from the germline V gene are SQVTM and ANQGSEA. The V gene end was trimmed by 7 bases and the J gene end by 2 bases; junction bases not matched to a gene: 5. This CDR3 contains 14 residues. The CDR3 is CSAGTSGSTDTQYF. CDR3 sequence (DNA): TGCAGCGCGGGGACTAGCGGATCCACAGATACGCAGTATTTT.